In its sample, the clone carrying this T cell receptor beta chain was seen many times. This sample is drawn from a study of regulatory T cells in long-lasting Graves disease. The CDR3 covers 15 residues. The germline CDR1 and CDR2 sequences are MNHEY and SMNVEV (reference sequence). The junction had 10 bases not matched to a gene; V was cut back by 5 bases and J by 4 bases. Library construction for TCR beta used iRepertoire HTBI primers and Arm-PCR of CDR3 regions. One entry per CDR3 protein results from TCRdb running MiXCR on the multiplex PCR reads. This sample yields about 430,000 distinct CDR3 sequences, of which 20% to 25% are seen a single time; roughly an eighth belongs to the top ten. Time point indicated: persistent/refractory GD, antithyroid drugs over 5 years with positive TRAb. PBMC RNA was the source of the TCR library.

The sequencing here drew on peripheral blood mononuclear cells (PBMCs), taken when the disease was refractory, from a patient treated with antithyroid drugs. This TCR was recovered from a female donor with Graves disease. The chain is built from TRBV27 and TRBJ1-2; TRBD1 matches at 7 bases. CDR3 in amino acids: CASSLDIQGSYGYTF. In DNA, the CDR3 is TGTGCCAGCAGTCTAGACATACAGGGGAGCTATGGCTACACCTTC.